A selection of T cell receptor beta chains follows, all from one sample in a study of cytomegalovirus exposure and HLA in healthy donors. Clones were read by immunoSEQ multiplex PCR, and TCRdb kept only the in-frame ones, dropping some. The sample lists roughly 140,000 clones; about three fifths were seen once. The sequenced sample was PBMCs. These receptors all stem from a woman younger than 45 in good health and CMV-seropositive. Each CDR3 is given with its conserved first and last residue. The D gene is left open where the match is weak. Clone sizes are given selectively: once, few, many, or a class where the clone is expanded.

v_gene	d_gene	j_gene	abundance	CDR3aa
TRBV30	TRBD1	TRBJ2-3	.	CAWRLQGYRSTDTQYF
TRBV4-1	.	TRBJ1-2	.	CASSQDAPGQNLNYGYTF
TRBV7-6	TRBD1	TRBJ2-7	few	CASRGQPTRPNYEQYF
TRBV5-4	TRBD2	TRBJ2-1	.	CASSVGGTRNEQFF
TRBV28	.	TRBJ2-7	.	CASSIRYEQYF
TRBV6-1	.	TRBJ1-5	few	CASSQDGINQPQHF
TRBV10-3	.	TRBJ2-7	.	CATLDSSYEQYF
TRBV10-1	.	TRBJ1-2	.	CASSEEAGYGYTF
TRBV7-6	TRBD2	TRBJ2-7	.	CASSLVGGSGEQYF
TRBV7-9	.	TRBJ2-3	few	CASSLGGASTDTQYF
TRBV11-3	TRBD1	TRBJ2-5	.	CASSDGQGVWKTQYF
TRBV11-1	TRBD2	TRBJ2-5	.	CASSLGPGTSEETQYF
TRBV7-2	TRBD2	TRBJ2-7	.	CASSPNSGRSEQYF
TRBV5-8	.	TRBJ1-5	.	CASSRPTGHSNQPQHF
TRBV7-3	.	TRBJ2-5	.	CASSLAKEETQYF
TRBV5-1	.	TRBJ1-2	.	CASSLARDTKWGYTF
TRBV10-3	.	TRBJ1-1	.	CAIAGGLNIEAFF
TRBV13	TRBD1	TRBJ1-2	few	CASRLDRDTPFYGYTF
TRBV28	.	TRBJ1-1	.	CASSPLVANTEAFF
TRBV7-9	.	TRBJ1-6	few	CASSLGQVLNSPLHF
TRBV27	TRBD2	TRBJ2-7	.	CASSPSGGAYEQYF
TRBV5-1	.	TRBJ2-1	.	CASGSWIGDEQFF
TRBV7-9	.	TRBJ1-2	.	CASSLARSGYTF
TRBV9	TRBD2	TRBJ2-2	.	CASSGGGRTGELFF
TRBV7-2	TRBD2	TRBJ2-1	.	CASSPLRTSGGRYNEQFF
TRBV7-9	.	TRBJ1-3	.	CASSLPPTPGNTIYF
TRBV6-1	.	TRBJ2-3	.	CASSEAFLPTSGSTDTQYF
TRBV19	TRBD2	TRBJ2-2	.	CASSIGVSGTGELFF
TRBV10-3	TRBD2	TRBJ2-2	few	CAISLAGANTGELFF
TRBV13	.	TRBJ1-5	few	CASSPRSAKSNQPQHF
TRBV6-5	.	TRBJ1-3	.	CATRNRVYSGNTIYF
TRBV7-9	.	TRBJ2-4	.	CASSPRPGLLAKNIQYF
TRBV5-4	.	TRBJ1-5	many	CASSLGIGDQPQHF
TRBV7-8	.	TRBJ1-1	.	CASSAGGRTNTEAFF
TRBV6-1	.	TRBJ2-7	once	CASSGRLFSYEQYF
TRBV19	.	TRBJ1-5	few	CASSIEASQHF
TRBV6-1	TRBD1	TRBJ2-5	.	CASRMQGAGETQYF
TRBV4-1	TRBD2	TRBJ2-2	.	CASSHRPPGLANTGELFF
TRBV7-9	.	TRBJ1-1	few	CASSPNRAGAQSEAFF
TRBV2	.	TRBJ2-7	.	CASRDRGSYEQYF